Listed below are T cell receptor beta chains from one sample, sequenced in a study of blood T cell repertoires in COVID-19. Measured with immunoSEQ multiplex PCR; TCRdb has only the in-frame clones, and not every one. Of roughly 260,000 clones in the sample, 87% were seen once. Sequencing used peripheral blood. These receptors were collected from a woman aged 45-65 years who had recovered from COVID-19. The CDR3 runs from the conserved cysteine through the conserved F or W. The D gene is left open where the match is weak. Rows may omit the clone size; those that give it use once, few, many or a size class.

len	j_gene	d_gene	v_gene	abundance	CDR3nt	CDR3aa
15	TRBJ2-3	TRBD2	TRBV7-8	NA	TGTGCCAGCAGCCGAGCGGGAGGGCCCACAGATACGCAGTATTTT	CASSRAGGPTDTQYF
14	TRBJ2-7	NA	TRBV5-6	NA	TGTGCCAGCAGATCTACCAGGAACTCCTACGAGCAGTACTTC	CASRSTRNSYEQYF
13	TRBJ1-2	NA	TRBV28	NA	TGTGCCAGCAGTTTGGAGGGGTGGGGCGGCTACACCTTC	CASSLEGWGGYTF
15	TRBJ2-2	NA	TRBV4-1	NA	TGCGCCAGCAGCCAAGAGGGCGGGGGCTTCGGGGAGCTGTTTTTT	CASSQEGGGFGELFF
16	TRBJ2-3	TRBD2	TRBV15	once	TGTGCCACCAGCAGAGAGTGGGAGGGTGTCCCAGATACGCAGTATTTT	CATSREWEGVPDTQYF
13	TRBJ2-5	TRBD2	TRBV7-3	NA	TGTGCCAGCAGCCCCCCGGGGGGAGAGACCCAGTACTTC	CASSPPGGETQYF
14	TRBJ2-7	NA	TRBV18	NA	TGTGCCAGCTCACCGGATATAGGGGCCTACGAGCAGTACTTC	CASSPDIGAYEQYF
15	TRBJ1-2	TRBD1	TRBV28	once	TGTGCCAGCAGTTTGGGACAGGGTCGAGACTATGGCTACACCTTC	CASSLGQGRDYGYTF
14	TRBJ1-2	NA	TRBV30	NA	TGTGCCTTAGTTCAGGGATCCCTAGGCTATGGCTACACCTTC	CALVQGSLGYGYTF
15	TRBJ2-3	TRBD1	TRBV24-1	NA	TGTGCCACCGGTAAGGGACAGGGACGCACAGATACGCAGTATTTT	CATGKGQGRTDTQYF
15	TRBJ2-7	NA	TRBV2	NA	TGTGCCAGCAGTGAGGGGCAGATTCTCTCCTACGAGCAGTACTTC	CASSEGQILSYEQYF
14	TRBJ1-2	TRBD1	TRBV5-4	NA	TGTGCCAGCAGCCTTACAGGGGGCCCGCGGGGCTACACCTTC	CASSLTGGPRGYTF
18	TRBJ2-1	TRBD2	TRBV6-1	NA	TGTGCCAGCAGTGGTACCCGACTAGCGGGCATCTCCTACAATGAGCAGTTCTTC	CASSGTRLAGISYNEQFF
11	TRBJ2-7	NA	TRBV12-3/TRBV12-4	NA	TGTGCCAGCAGTTTGAGGCTCGAGCAGTACTTC	CASSLRLEQYF
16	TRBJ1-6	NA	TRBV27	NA	TGTGCCAGCAGTATACAGGGTCTCTCCTATAATTCACCCCTCCACTTT	CASSIQGLSYNSPLHF
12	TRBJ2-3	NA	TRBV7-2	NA	TGTGCCAGCAGCCCTATTATAGATACGCAGTATTTT	CASSPIIDTQYF
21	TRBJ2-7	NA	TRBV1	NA	TGCACCAGCAGCCAAGGGCCATTTCCCGGGACTAGCGGGGTTAGCTCCTACGAGCAGTACTTC	CTSSQGPFPGTSGVSSYEQYF
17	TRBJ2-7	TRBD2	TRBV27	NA	TGTGCCAGCAGCTCCCGGACTAGCGGGAGGCGGAACTACGAGCAGTACTTC	CASSSRTSGRRNYEQYF
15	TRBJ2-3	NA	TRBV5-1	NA	TGCGCCAGCAGAATCCTAGCAGGCCCCACAGATACGCAGTATTTT	CASRILAGPTDTQYF
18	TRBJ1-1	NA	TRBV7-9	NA	TGTGCCAGCAGCCCACGTAACATATGGGGGGAGGGGAACACTGAAGCTTTCTTT	CASSPRNIWGEGNTEAFF
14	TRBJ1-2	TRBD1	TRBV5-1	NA	TGCGCCAGCAGCTTGGCAGGGGGCAACTATGGCTACACCTTC	CASSLAGGNYGYTF
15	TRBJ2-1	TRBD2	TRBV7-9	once	TGTGCCAGCACCACCGGGACTAGCGGGATAAATGAGCAGTTCTTC	CASTTGTSGINEQFF
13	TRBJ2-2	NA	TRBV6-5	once	TGTGCCAGCAGAAACCTGCAGACCGGGGAGCTGTTTTTT	CASRNLQTGELFF
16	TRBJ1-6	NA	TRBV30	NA	TGTGCCTGGAGTGTAGTTTACCCGGGGTATAATTCACCCCTCCACTTT	CAWSVVYPGYNSPLHF
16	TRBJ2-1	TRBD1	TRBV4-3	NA	TGCGCCAGCAGCCAAGATGGGACAGGGGCCTACAATGAGCAGTTCTTC	CASSQDGTGAYNEQFF
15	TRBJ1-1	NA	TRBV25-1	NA	TGTGCCAGCAGTGATTTGGCAGCGGGGAACACTGAAGCTTTCTTT	CASSDLAAGNTEAFF
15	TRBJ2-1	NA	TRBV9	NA	TGTGCCAGCAGCGTAGGCACTTCCTCCTACAATGAGCAGTTCTTC	CASSVGTSSYNEQFF
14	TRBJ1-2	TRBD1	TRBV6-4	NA	TGTGCCAGCAGACCAGGACAGGGTCCCTATGGCTACACCTTC	CASRPGQGPYGYTF
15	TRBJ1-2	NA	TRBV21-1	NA	TGTGCCAGCAGATTTTTTGGGGCGATGGACTATGGCTACACCTTC	CASRFFGAMDYGYTF
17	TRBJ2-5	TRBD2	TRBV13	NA	TGTGCCAGCAGCTCCACTAGCGGGGGGGCCTACGGTGAGACCCAGTACTTC	CASSSTSGGAYGETQYF
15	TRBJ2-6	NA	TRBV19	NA	TGTGCCAGTAGTCCTCTGGGGAGCGGGGCCAACGTCCTGACTTTC	CASSPLGSGANVLTF
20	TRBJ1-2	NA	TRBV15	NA	TGTGCCACCAGCACCACTCCGGGACTGACGGCAGGTGAACTTAACTATGGCTACACCTTC	CATSTTPGLTAGELNYGYTF
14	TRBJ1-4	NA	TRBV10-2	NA	TGCGCCAGCAGTGAGGTGGGGGCAGATGAAAAACTGTTTTTT	CASSEVGADEKLFF